This T cell receptor (beta chain) was found in a study of cytomegalovirus exposure and HLA in healthy donors (dated by TCRdb to 2017 to 2019). Regarding the study in general: An earlier analysis of roughly 500 of the donors reported more than 250 Gb of sequence data and around 110 million unique TCR beta sequences from approximately 180 million T cells. An early release covering around 630 HLA-typed donors comprised approximately 290 gigabases of sequencing data and 85 million to 100 million unique TCR sequences. Among the approximately 420 genotyped donors, around 81% belonged to the genetic ancestry cluster associated with self-reported Caucasian donors. The aim of the study was to test whether cataloging public T cell receptors could identify signatures of past pathogen exposure. The study profiled the T cell repertoires of hundreds of subjects by immunosequencing and related them to cytomegalovirus serostatus. Along with the approximately 620-subject first cohort, a separate validation cohort of over a hundred different subjects was used. The study combined high-throughput TCR immunosequencing, statistical association of individual TCRs with disease status, and machine learning to predict cytomegalovirus infection status. In a later analysis, previously published TCR beta repertoires from some 640 donors were re-analyzed and high-resolution HLA genotyping was added so that TCR occurrence patterns could be studied. Rather than using new phenotypic data, the later analysis identified candidate immune exposures from TCR beta sequences and from how often those sequences occurred across donors. In an earlier analysis of roughly 540 of the donors, high-throughput TCR beta sequencing was used to judge whether each TCR beta V gene segment behaved as functional or pseudogenic. Donor age, sex, ethnicity and CMV serostatus were compiled together with the repertoire data. In a later genetic analysis, genome-wide SNP genotypes for about 55% of the roughly 700 donors were used, and that subset was treated as a discovery cohort. Every discovery cohort repertoire had been produced on one sequencing platform. HLA typing included class I and class II loci at four-digit resolution. The number of typed donors differed by locus: about 629-630 for A, B, C, DRB1 and DQB1; 522 for DQA1; 606 for DPA1; and some 450 for DPB1. Several DR-DQ haplotypes were handled as single units for association and clustering, since linkage in the cohort was strong. Among some 410 genotyped donors of the cohort, an average of about 240,000 unique TCR beta nucleotide sequences were sequenced per donor, roughly 20% of them non-productive. The research as a whole found: Compared with the roughly 700-donor mean, donors in an Asian-associated ancestry cluster had fewer N-insertions in productive TCRs, according to a later genetic analysis. The only immune exposure information available for the cohort was CMV serostatus. While some public TCRs were present in many individuals, most TCR sequences turned up only very rarely across donors. Correlated functional status among segregating V segments might be attributable to linkage disequilibrium, but an unknown experimental factor could not be ruled out. In vitro tests confirmed that a few of the cytomegalovirus-associated TCR beta chains recognize cytomegalovirus antigens. Compared with equally common non-associated chains, HLA-associated TCR beta chains in a later analysis were more clonally expanded and had lower generation probabilities. In an earlier analysis of approximately 590 of the donors, most TCR beta V segments appeared in productive rearrangements about 90% or about 30% of the time, broadly matching IMGT annotations. The cohort was sequenced for TCR beta chains only, and without alpha or paired-chain data the features that could be detected were limited. A further reported finding was that TCR beta sequences accurately predicted the HLA-A and HLA-B alleles for most subjects in the first cohort. The study listed approximately 150 TCR beta chains as associated with cytomegalovirus. Because HLA typing was unavailable for some donors at each locus, only the typed subset was used in association tests. A cluster of highly shared sequence variants was judged likely to be a technical artifact of the sequencing pipeline. According to a later analysis, parvovirus B19, influenza, CMV and Epstein-Barr virus appeared linked to several top co-occurrence clusters. In a later analysis, TCR association rates were found to vary across HLA loci, with the most associated TCRs seen for DRB1 alleles and the fewest for HLA-C alleles. The presence/absence analyses assumed that sequencing depth was roughly uniform across donors, and that assumption may not be true. A later analysis associated some 17,000 TCR beta sequences with specific HLA alleles at a false discovery rate of 0.05. In a later analysis, most CMV-associated TCR beta chains were found to appear HLA-restricted, with HLA associations seemingly driven largely by CMV exposure. The authors suggested that the approach could potentially be generalized to other disease states and immunological phenotypes. Cytomegalovirus status was reported to be diagnosed by the classifier with high specificity and sensitivity in both the original and validation cohorts. An association between a missense DCLRE1C variant and V-gene and J-gene trimming of TCR beta chains was found in a later genetic analysis and replicated in an independent cohort. Because counts were too low, roughly 16 rarely observed V segments, including chromosome 9 orphons, were left out of the earlier analysis of about 500 of the donors. When HLA alleles, especially DR and DQ, strongly co-occurred, attributing TCR associations to individual alleles was difficult. Some IMGT-functional V segments, including TRBV6-2 and TRBV6-3, could not be distinguished by the 87-base-pair reads and were therefore excluded.

A note on this clone: No cognate antigen has been identified for it. It has no much larger one-base neighbor in the sample; base qualities were not kept.

The CDR1 and CDR2 encoded by the germline V gene are MNHNS and SASEGT. Measured from the cysteine to the phenylalanine, the CDR3 is 15 residues long. CDR3 DNA only is kept here, 45 bases in frame from base 1. Trimming removed 3 bases from V and 8 bases from J; the gene matches leave 9 bases unexplained. In total, around 600 healthy bone marrow donors made up the cohort. Cohort members were all nominally healthy when sampled, although unrecorded immune exposures were likely present. The donor was CMV seropositive and belonged to the group of 250 to 350 seropositive cohort members. A peripheral blood sample was collected from each donor, and TCR beta sequencing was performed on peripheral blood mononuclear cells. Genomic DNA was extracted from the blood cell samples with the Qiagen DNeasy Blood Extraction Kit. Libraries were built with the immunoSEQ multiplex PCR assay. For the multiplex PCR, a mixture combining 60 forward primers for TCR Vbeta segments and 13 reverse primers for TCR Jbeta segments was used. The CDR3 region of rearranged TCR beta genes was amplified from genomic DNA by a multiplex PCR assay. On the Illumina HiSeq System, the amplified TCR beta libraries were sequenced as 87-base-pair reads. Concerning the study's data processing: A later analysis counted tens of millions of unique TCR beta chains across the 550 to 800 repertoires, and 10 million to 12 million of these chains were shared by at least two donors. To remove PCR and sequencing errors, raw reads were error-corrected and collapsed into unique sequences using a nearest-neighbor algorithm that merged closely related sequences. Alignment of CDR3 sequences to IMGT reference sequences was used to assign V, D and J gene segments. For a sequence to be retained, at least a six-nucleotide match to both a V gene segment and a J gene segment was required. Rearrangements were classified as productive when the CDR3 lacked stop codons and remained in frame with V and J, and all other rearrangements were classified as non-productive. Following IMGT convention, CDR3 was defined as the stretch from the second conserved V-encoded cysteine up to the conserved J-encoded phenylalanine. Sequences without an unambiguous match to a single V gene segment were excluded from the earlier analysis of about 600 of the donors. In an earlier analysis of approximately 590 of the donors, a V segment was called functional when productive rearrangements were above 56.7%, and segregating when the standard deviation between donors exceeded 5%. A statistical classification framework was developed to diagnose cytomegalovirus status using the catalog of TCR beta chain sequences. V and J gene assignment, in a later analysis, came from comparing TCR nucleotide sequences with IMGT/GENE-DB human TR gene sequences. In a later analysis, CDR3 sequences and most-parsimonious VDJ recombination scenarios were assigned using the TCRdist pipeline. A later analysis defined each TCR beta chain by its CDR3 amino acid sequence plus V-gene family, and excluded reads lacking a unique V-gene family. A later analysis removed several hundred highly shared, low-generation-probability nucleotide sequences to deal with suspected cross-contamination and a sequencing artifact. A later analysis calculated a clonal expansion index for each public chain from normalized within-repertoire ranks of inferred template counts. Generation probabilities in a later analysis came from a VDJ recombination model fitted to out-of-frame rearrangements, and those results were checked against IGoR. Hypergeometric tests were used in a later analysis to score TCR-TCR, TCR-HLA and TCR-CMV co-occurrence, with a repertoire-size bias correction applied to the TCR pairs. To estimate false discovery rates, a later analysis permuted the HLA or CMV assignments 20 times. A later analysis grouped co-occurring TCRs with DBSCAN, adding TCRdist sequence similarity when clustering within HLA-allele-positive subsets. Co-occurrence clustering excluded repertoires with fewer than 30,000 or more than 120,000 public chains, plus five with anomalous nucleotide sharing. TCRdb obtained this table from immuneACCESS and retained in-frame rearrangements with V and J assigned. These tables miss some clones; where compared with another copy, unresolved V genes account for less than half of the shortfall, and the remainder is unexplained. From that table come the V and J calls and clone size; the DNA was used to work out D and trimming. The sample table shows some 40,000 clones, and around 53% are seen once. In total, the top ten clones hold less than 7% of the sample.

The chain joins TRBV6-1 to TRBJ1-4, and 7 junction bases match TRBD1. Sequenced input: PBMCs. The clonotype originates from a woman in her thirties or forties in good health and CMV-seropositive. At the DNA level, the sequence is TGTGCCAGCAGTGACCAAGGGGACAGTGGGGAAAAACTGTTTTTT. The resulting protein is CASSDQGDSGEKLFF.